Shown below are 27 T cell receptor beta chains from a single sample sequenced in a study of shared clonotypes between healthy human individuals. Assay: immunoSEQ multiplex PCR; the TCRdb copy retains only in-frame clones and omits some. The sample has approximately 500,000 clones, 60% to 80% seen once; the top ten hold around 12%. The sequencing input was PBMCs. The receptors originated from a woman between 35 and 50 years old in good health. Some clones in this sample may be carry-over from other donors' samples.

This chain joins TRBV5-1 and TRBJ2-5; 7 positions match TRBD1. The trim removed 0 bases at V and 3 bases at J, leaving 2 bases unmatched. This CDR3 has 14 amino acids. Germline V gene data show CDR1 as SGHRS and CDR2 as YFSETQ. In DNA form, the CDR3 reads TGCGCCAGCAGCTTGGGAGGACAGGAAGAGACCCAGTACTTC. This codes for CASSLGGQEETQYF.

The chain is built from TRBV28 and TRBJ2-3; D possibly corresponds to TRBD1 (5 bases). Germline lookup yields CDR1 MDHEN and CDR2 SYDVKM. V lost 3 bases, J lost 4 bases, and 8 bases lay in between. The CDR3 runs 13 residues. The CDR3 loop is CASSFRVPDTQYF. CDR3 nucleotide sequence: TGTGCCAGCAGTTTCAGGGTCCCAGATACGCAGTATTTT. Based on the CDR3 plus reference TRBV28 and TRBJ2-3, the full variable domain is DVKVTQSSRYLVKRTGEKVFLECVQDMDHENMFWYRQDPGLGLRLIYFSYDVKMKEKGDIPEGYSVSREKKERFSLILESASTNQTSMYLCASSFRVPDTQYFGPGTRLTVL.

This chain joins TRBV7-8 and TRBJ2-3; tentatively, D is TRBD2 (6 bases). With 2 bases removed from V and 3 bases from J, the gap between germline ends came to 12 bases. The germline gives CDR1 SGHVS, CDR2 FQNEAQ. CDR3 length: 15 residues. CDR3 nucleotides: TGTGCCAGCAGCTTACCGACTAGAGGAACAGATACGCAGTATTTT. Translated: CASSLPTRGTDTQYF. The full variable domain, completed using reference TRBV7-8 and TRBJ2-3, is GAGVSQSPRYKVAKRGQDVALRCDPISGHVSLFWYQQALGQGPEFLTYFQNEAQLDKSGLPSDRFFAERPEGSVSTLKIQRTQQEDSAVYLCASSLPTRGTDTQYFGPGTRLTVL.

The rearrangement links TRBV10-2 to TRBJ2-1; D gene unclear. The CDR3 covers 14 residues. Germline assignment: CDR1 WSHSY and CDR2 SAAADI. V was cut by 6 bases and J by 2 bases, with 11 bases left in between. In nucleotides, the CDR3 is TGCGCCAGCAGGGCCGTAAGCACCTACAATGAGCAGTTCTTC. Translated: CASRAVSTYNEQFF.

This clone was seen a few times. The genes are TRBV6-4 and TRBJ1-1; D remains unclear. The CDR3 extends over 13 amino acids. The V end lost 11 bases, the J end lost 1 base, and 14 bases lay between the germline ends. The germline CDR1 and CDR2 sequences are MRHNA and SNTAGT. The DNA for the CDR3 is TGTGCCCCCAGGCTTTTCCCGAACACTGAAGCTTTCTTT. Protein sequence: CAPRLFPNTEAFF.

The V gene is TRBV6-6, the J gene TRBJ1-1; unclear D gene. Trimming pared 8 bases from V and 1 base from J, leaving 20 bases between. Germline V CDR1 and CDR2: MNHNY, SVGAGI (reference sequence). The CDR3 sequence is 16 residues long. The CDR3 is CASRNPGGRRNTEAFF. The CDR3 nucleotides are TGTGCCAGCCGAAACCCCGGAGGTCGACGGAACACTGAAGCTTTCTTT.

The J gene is TRBJ2-7, the V gene TRBV7-7, with 11 bases lining up with TRBD1. Per the germline V gene, CDR1 is SSHAT and CDR2 is FNYEAQ (reference sequence). The V segment lost 5 bases and the J segment 6 bases; nucleotides outside the gene matches: 3. The length of the CDR3 is 13 residues. The CDR3 region is CASSRTGGSEQYF. The CDR3 coding sequence is TGTGCCAGCAGCCGGACAGGGGGCTCCGAGCAGTACTTC.

The chain has TRBV2 and TRBJ1-4, with 8 bases identical to TRBD1. The CDR3 consists of 15 residues. Germline values: CDR1 SNHLY, CDR2 FYNNEI. V was clipped by 5 bases and J by 3 bases; unmatched bases: 5. DNA for the CDR3: TGTGCCAGCAGTCTTAGGACAGGGTCTAATGAAAAACTGTTTTTT. It codes for CASSLRTGSNEKLFF.

This chain uses TRBV19 with TRBJ2-5; no firm D call. The CDR3 runs 14 residues. Trimming took off 3 bases at V and 0 bases at J, with 8 bases between the two ends. Germline lookup yields CDR1 LNHDA and CDR2 SQIVND (reference sequence). The CDR3, as DNA: TGTGCCAGTAGTATGTCGCAGTACCAAGAGACCCAGTACTTC. Translation gives CASSMSQYQETQYF.

This clone has only one observation. The chain links TRBV9 to TRBJ2-1; a weak D match, TRBD2 (6 bases). V lost 0 bases, J lost 3 bases, and 10 bases lay in between. The germline V gene has CDR1 SGDLS and CDR2 YYNGEE. There are 15 residues in the CDR3. The CDR3 region has the DNA TGTGCCAGCAGCGTAGACGGGAGTTTCTACAATGAGCAGTTCTTC. Translating gives CASSVDGSFYNEQFF.

The chain recombines TRBV18 with TRBJ1-1; D may be TRBD1 (6 bases). Trimming removed 0 bases at V and 5 bases at J, with 16 bases between. The CDR3 is made up of 16 amino acids. The V gene's germline CDR1 is KGHSH and CDR2 LQKENI. The CDR3 sequence is CASSPPNRVEGTEAFF. The CDR3 DNA reads as TGTGCCAGCTCACCACCGAACAGGGTGGAGGGAACTGAAGCTTTCTTT.

This sequence joins TRBV7-9 and TRBJ2-1; possibly TRBD2 for D (6 bases). This CDR3 is 12 amino acids long. The V gene lost 5 bases and the J gene lost 7 bases, with 9 bases spanning the gap. Germline V gene data show CDR1 as SEHNR and CDR2 as FQNEAQ (reference sequence). CDR3 loop: CASSPAGNEQFF. The CDR3 region has the DNA TGTGCCAGCAGCCCGGCGGGGAATGAGCAGTTCTTC. The full variable domain, in which reference TRBV7-9 and TRBJ2-1 provide the parts outside the CDR3, is DTGVSQNPRHKITKRGQNVTFRCDPISEHNRLYWYRQTLGQGPEFLTYFQNEAQLEKSRLLSDRFSAERPKGSFSTLEIQRTEQGDSAMYLCASSPAGNEQFFGPGTRLTVL.

This sequence joins TRBV28 and TRBJ2-3; D call uncertain. CDR3 size: 14 residues. From germline, CDR1 is MDHEN and CDR2 SYDVKM. Trimming shortened V by 6 bases and J by 2 bases, and 12 bases separated the two germline ends. CDR3: CASSPARYTDTQYF. The CDR3 region has the DNA TGTGCCAGCAGCCCTGCCAGATACACAGATACGCAGTATTTT.

This clone was seen a handful of times. V is TRBV13 and J is TRBJ1-1; D gene uncertain. The V end lost 5 bases, the J end lost 1 base, and 11 bases lay between the germline ends. This CDR3 spans 14 amino acids. CDR1 is PRHDT, CDR2 FYEKMQ, per germline (reference sequence). This chain's CDR3 is CASSLDLSNTEAFF. The DNA of the CDR3 is TGTGCCAGCAGCCTAGACTTATCGAACACTGAAGCTTTCTTT. Complete variable domain (other parts from reference TRBV13 and TRBJ1-1): AAGVIQSPRHLIKEKRETATLKCYPIPRHDTVYWYQQGPGQDPQFLISFYEKMQSDKGSIPDRFSAQQFSDYHSELNMSSLELGDSALYFCASSLDLSNTEAFFGQGTRLTVV.

About this clone: Since a far larger clone is one base different, this is likely a read error. The genes are TRBV15 and TRBJ1-2; TRBD1 is a possible D gene (6 bases). Germline V gene data show CDR1 as LNHNV and CDR2 as YYDKDF (reference sequence). The CDR3 totals 15 residues. The CDR3 DNA sequence: TGTGCCATCAGCAGAGAGACAGGAAATAACTATGGCTACACCTTC. This sequence encodes CAISRETGNNYGYTF.

The genes are TRBV4-1 and TRBJ2-3; D might be TRBD1 or TRBD2, each matching 5 bases. The CDR3 totals 17 residues. Germline values: CDR1 MGHRA, CDR2 YSYEKL. Trimming shortened V by 0 bases and J by 0 bases, and 13 bases separated the two germline ends. In nucleotides, the CDR3 is TGCGCCAGCAGCCAAGATGGGTCCGGGGCGAGCACAGATACGCAGTATTTT. It translates to CASSQDGSGASTDTQYF.

V usage is TRBV2 and J usage is TRBJ2-3; the D call may be TRBD1 or TRBD2 (6 bases each). This CDR3 is 15 amino acids long. V was cut by 7 bases and J by 2 bases, with 16 bases left in between. Germline loops: CDR1 SNHLY, CDR2 FYNNEI. CDR3 sequence: CASTGPGAVTDTQYF. CDR3 DNA sequence: TGTGCCAGCACGGGTCCGGGGGCTGTCACAGATACGCAGTATTTT.

This chain uses TRBV7-9 with TRBJ2-2; 10 bases fit TRBD1. Germline-derived CDR1 and CDR2 are SEHNR and FQNEAQ (reference sequence). V gave up 5 bases and J gave up 6 bases; unmatched junction bases: 6. The CDR3 has 15 amino acids. This CDR3 reads CASSTRDRGSGELFF. For the CDR3, the DNA is TGTGCCAGCAGCACCCGGGACAGGGGATCCGGGGAGCTGTTTTTT.

The sample holds one count of this clone. The V and J genes are TRBV23-1 and TRBJ1-5, with 8 bases matching TRBD1. TRBV23-1 counts as an open reading frame of uncertain function. V shed 0 bases, J shed 2 bases, and the junction held 15 bases outside the gene matches. The CDR3 runs to 20 residues. CDR3 DNA sequence: TGCGCCAGCAGTCAATCACGTCCAGGGGGCAGTCCGATCGGCAATCAGCCCCAGCATTTT. This codes for CASSQSRPGGSPIGNQPQHF.

This chain uses TRBV20-1 with TRBJ2-5; D is unclear. The DNA end is more similar to TRBJ2-7, so the J call may be wrong. Germline assignment: CDR1 DFQATT and CDR2 SNEGSKA (reference sequence). The CDR3 consists of 11 residues. Here the CDR3 DNA reads TGCAGTGCACAGCCCAGCTACGAGCAGTACTTC. Amino acids: CSAQPSYEQYF.

Points on this clone: Other DNA sequences in the same sample also yield this CDR3. The chain combines TRBV5-1 with TRBJ1-3; D possibly corresponds to TRBD1 (6 bases). Germline CDR1 reads SGHRS; CDR2 reads YFSETQ. Trimming stripped 2 bases from V and 4 bases from J, with 10 bases between. The CDR3 is 14 amino acids. CDR3 bases: TGCGCCAGCAGCTTACAGGGTTCCGGAAACACCATATATTTT. This encodes CASSLQGSGNTIYF. The whole variable domain, filled in from reference TRBV5-1 and TRBJ1-3, reads KAGVTQTPRYLIKTRGQQVTLSCSPISGHRSVSWYQQTPGQGLQFLFEYFSETQRNKGNFPGRFSGRQFSNSRSEMNVSTLELGDSALYLCASSLQGSGNTIYFGEGSWLTVV.

This chain uses TRBV6-5 with TRBJ2-7, with D possibly being TRBD2 (5 bases). The CDR3 is 13 amino acids. From germline, CDR1 is MNHEY and CDR2 SVGAGI. V gave up 7 bases and J gave up 3 bases, with 13 bases separating them. CDR3 residues: CASKTSGVYEQYF. Written as DNA, the CDR3 is TGTGCCAGCAAAACCAGCGGAGTCTACGAGCAGTACTTC.

The chain uses TRBV28 and TRBJ1-1; 7 bases map to TRBD1. Trimming at V came to 6 bases and at J to 0 bases, leaving 1 base not matched to a gene. The CDR3 totals 13 residues. Per the germline V gene, CDR1 is MDHEN and CDR2 is SYDVKM. In nucleotides, the CDR3 is TGTGCCAGCAGGACAGGGATGAACACTGAAGCTTTCTTT. This sequence encodes CASRTGMNTEAFF. The variable domain in full, with the rest retrieved from reference TRBV28 and TRBJ1-1, is DVKVTQSSRYLVKRTGEKVFLECVQDMDHENMFWYRQDPGLGLRLIYFSYDVKMKEKGDIPEGYSVSREKKERFSLILESASTNQTSMYLCASRTGMNTEAFFGQGTRLTVV.

The chain employs TRBV5-1 and TRBJ2-1; 9 bases are a match to TRBD2. Germline values: CDR1 SGHRS, CDR2 YFSETQ. Trimming took 4 bases from V and 6 from J; bases not matched to a gene: 5. CDR3 length: 14 amino acids. CDR3 nucleotide sequence: TGCGCCAGCAGCCTCTTAGCGGGGGCCAATGAGCAGTTCTTC. Amino acid sequence: CASSLLAGANEQFF.

The rearrangement uses TRBV6-1 and TRBJ1-4; D not certain. Germline CDR1 is MNHNS and CDR2 is SASEGT. The CDR3 runs to 18 residues. V was clipped by 3 bases and J by 0 bases, with 17 bases between them. CDR3 amino acids: CASSDKKAGAATNEKLFF. In nucleotides, the CDR3 is TGTGCCAGCAGTGACAAAAAGGCGGGAGCCGCAACTAATGAAAAACTGTTTTTT.

V is TRBV6-5 and J is TRBJ2-1; perhaps TRBD2 as D (6 bases). Germline V CDR1 and CDR2: MNHEY, SVGAGI. The V end lost 6 bases, the J end lost 4 bases, and 10 bases lay between the germline ends. The CDR3 extends over 13 amino acids. CDR3: CASSGSEYNEQFF. The CDR3 DNA follows: TGTGCCAGCAGCGGGAGTGAGTACAATGAGCAGTTCTTC.

The V gene is TRBV19, the J gene TRBJ1-1; D may be TRBD1 (5 bases). Trimming shortened V by 1 base and J by 0 bases, and 12 bases separated the two germline ends. CDR3 length equals 16 residues. Germline V gene data show CDR1 as LNHDA and CDR2 as SQIVND (reference sequence). In nucleotides, the CDR3 is TGTGCCAGTAGTATAGTGGGAGGGACGCTGAACACTGAAGCTTTCTTT. Protein sequence: CASSIVGGTLNTEAFF.